The rows below give T cell receptor beta chains drawn from one sample of a study of Ad26.COV2.S vaccination and SARS-CoV-2 variants. Data came from immunoSEQ multiplex PCR; TCRdb stores just in-frame clones and leaves some out. Altogether a few hundred thousand clones are present, 75% to 95% being singletons, with the ten largest covering approximately 12%. The sequences come from peripheral blood, collected in a trial of Ad26.COV2.S vaccine versus placebo. These receptors were collected from a person between 18 and 65 years old who received the Ad26.COV2.S COVID-19 vaccine or a placebo. CDR3s include the opening cysteine and the closing phenylalanine or tryptophan. Rows may omit the clone size; those that give it use once, few, many or a size class.

v_call	clone_size	j_call	cdr3_aa
TRBV6-5	once	TRBJ1-6	CASSINRGDSPLHF
TRBV7-9	-	TRBJ1-1	CASSLTSQFEAFF
TRBV5-1	-	TRBJ1-1	CASSSYAGPLNTEAFF
TRBV20-1	-	TRBJ2-2	CSASRLADGAGELFF
TRBV19	-	TRBJ1-3	CASSTRGGRGNTIYF
TRBV4-3	once	TRBJ2-6	CASSQDMALGANVLTF
TRBV19	many	TRBJ1-1	CASSLTGEGTEAFF
TRBV27	once	TRBJ1-1	CASSFKGRVTEAFF
TRBV19	-	TRBJ2-7	CASSIVGTGGDEQYF
TRBV2	-	TRBJ1-4	CASSDLRATAANEKLFF
TRBV28	-	TRBJ1-2	CASSTILQGYGYTF
TRBV10-2	-	TRBJ1-3	CASSQGSGNTIYF
TRBV30	-	TRBJ1-4	CAWRTAGNGEKLFF
TRBV7-2	-	TRBJ1-1	CASSLSGVNTEAFF
TRBV18	-	TRBJ2-7	CASSPLTSSTYEQYF
TRBV19	-	TRBJ2-1	CASSVLGLSTYNEQFF
TRBV12-5	-	TRBJ2-5	CASGFLITGTGGAETQYF
TRBV19	-	TRBJ2-7	CASTTGHASGGSSYEQYF
TRBV10-3	-	TRBJ1-4	CAISEGQNEKLFF
TRBV4-1	-	TRBJ1-6	CASSQEPRSQMFLHF
TRBV30	-	TRBJ2-1	CAWSELASEQFF
TRBV2	-	TRBJ1-1	CASHREGNTEAFF
TRBV28	-	TRBJ2-1	CASSSPGLIYNEQFF
TRBV9	-	TRBJ2-7	CASSESSSSSYEQYF
TRBV5-1	once	TRBJ1-2	CASSLEGRDYGYTF
TRBV29-1	-	TRBJ2-7	CSAEGQGAHEQYF
TRBV4-3	-	TRBJ2-7	CASSQRSAGDRKSYEQYF
TRBV5-1	-	TRBJ2-5	CASSPGLAVGETQYF
TRBV24-1	-	TRBJ2-5	CATSDWGETQYF
TRBV12-3/TRBV12-4	-	TRBJ2-3	CASNRQGTDTQYF
TRBV20-1	-	TRBJ1-4	CSASLGDLDEKLFF
TRBV5-1	-	TRBJ2-7	CASSSLGGNEQYF
TRBV28	-	TRBJ2-7	CASSLYGRIYEQYF
TRBV6-2/TRBV6-3	-	TRBJ1-1	CASSYSVTEAFF
TRBV7-9	-	TRBJ2-1	CASSPDILGGEQFF
TRBV3-1/TRBV3-2	few	TRBJ1-3	CASSQSRNTIYF
TRBV6-5	-	TRBJ1-1	CASNPWVQGARGAFF
TRBV2	-	TRBJ2-3	CASSTRLAGEDTQYF
TRBV9	-	TRBJ2-2	CASSVGAGDTGELFF
TRBV6-5	few	TRBJ1-1	CASSSRTGVYTEAFF
TRBV7-9	-	TRBJ2-7	CASSFSDYEQYF
TRBV13	-	TRBJ2-4	CASSLNPRTKNIQYF
TRBV7-2	once	TRBJ2-3	CASSLYPGGSGSSDTQYF
TRBV28	-	TRBJ2-1	CASSPSGTRYEQFF
TRBV19	-	TRBJ1-1	CASSIGRVNTEAFF
TRBV28	-	TRBJ2-5	CASSTGTVEETQYF
TRBV7-9	once	TRBJ2-3	CASSLQGTTDTQYF
TRBV28	-	TRBJ1-1	CASSYRTTEAFF
TRBV5-1	once	TRBJ1-1	CASSPSTENTEAFF
TRBV4-1	-	TRBJ1-2	CASSQDPSTGTNYGYTF